This T cell receptor (beta chain) derives from a study of OX40 agonist ivuxolimab in advanced cancers. Study details: Patients with hepatocellular carcinoma, melanoma, renal cell or head and neck cancer made up the dose-escalation patients. Prior therapy, whether anti-PD-1, anti-PD-L1 or anti-CTLA-4, was allowed, and about 39% had some. Findings and caveats of the study: Dosing at 0.1 to 3.0 mg/kg was accompanied by clonal expansion of CD4+ and CD8+ blood T cells by week 6.

Patients were ineligible given autoimmune disease history or systemic immunosuppression. V lost 8 bases and J lost 1, with 22 bases in between. The CDR3 totals 17 residues. The germline CDR1 and CDR2 sequences are WSHSY and SAAADI. Here immunoSEQ multiplex PCR was the method, and the copy in TCRdb shows in-frame clones only, minus some. The data contain more than 25,000 clones, more than 70% of them singletons. Comment on this clone: Its antigen is still unknown.

The receptor's source is an adult with an advanced solid tumor such as melanoma, head and neck, liver or kidney cancer. The chain couples TRBV10-2 to TRBJ2-3; perhaps TRBD2 as D (5 bases). Source: CD4+ or CD8+ T cells sorted from blood, taken in a trial of the OX40 agonist ivuxolimab. CDR3 DNA: TGCGCCAGCCGGCGGAATAGGGAGAAAGGCGGCACAGATACGCAGTATTTT. Amino acid sequence: CASRRNREKGGTDTQYF.